A single sample gave rise to the 24 T cell receptor beta chains below, sequenced in a study of blood T cell repertoires in COVID-19. TCRdb keeps only in-frame clones here, not all; method: immunoSEQ multiplex PCR. The sample lists 110,000 to 150,000 clones, approximately 73% occurring once. The material sequenced was peripheral blood. These receptors were obtained from a man between 60 and 75 years old with acute or convalescent COVID-19.

The chain's CDR3 is CASRQGVGTGELFF. Here the CDR3 DNA reads TGTGCCAGTCGACAGGGAGTGGGCACCGGGGAGCTGTTTTTT. The rearrangement joins TRBV19 to TRBJ2-2, with 7 bases that match TRBD1. The CDR3 length is 14 residues. J gave up 4 bases and V 8 bases, and 7 bases lay outside the gene matches. CDR1 is LNHDA and CDR2 is SQIVND in the germline V gene (reference sequence).

The V gene is TRBV21-1, the J gene TRBJ2-5; the table's D call TRBD2 went unverified against the DNA. TRBV21-1 is designated a pseudogene. The CDR3 spans 17 residues. The CDR3 reads CASLNGPGGPPQETQYF. The CDR3 DNA sequence: TGTGCCAGCCTCAACGGACCCGGAGGGCCCCCACAAGAGACCCAGTACTTC.

This clone has just a few counts. The gene calls are TRBV19 and TRBJ2-7; 10 nucleotides align to TRBD1. The length of the CDR3 is 16 residues. CDR1 LNHDA and CDR2 SQIVND come from the germline V gene (reference sequence). The V segment lost 4 bases and the J segment 7 bases; nucleotides outside the gene matches: 13. CDR3: CASSKGSGTGESEQYF. The CDR3 DNA sequence: TGTGCCAGTAGTAAGGGGTCTGGGACAGGGGAAAGTGAGCAGTACTTC.

This clone came up a few times. The sample carries other DNA sequences with the same CDR3. The V gene is TRBV28, the J gene TRBJ1-5, with D unresolved. Trimming stripped 3 bases from V and 1 base from J, with 7 bases between. Germline V gene lookup returns CDR1 MDHEN and CDR2 SYDVKM. The CDR3 runs 14 residues. The CDR3 DNA reads as TGTGCCAGCAGTTTGGGAGGGAGCAATCAGCCCCAGCATTTT. It specifies CASSLGGSNQPQHF.

The CDR3 region is CASGRQSGEQYF. As DNA, the CDR3 is TGTGCCAGCGGCCGGCAGTCGGGCGAGCAGTACTTC. The gene calls are TRBV27 and TRBJ2-7; D is ambiguous. Trimming removed 8 bases at V and 6 bases at J, with 14 bases between. Germline loops: CDR1 MNHEY, CDR2 SMNVEV (reference sequence). The CDR3 sequence is 12 residues long.

J is TRBJ2-1 and V is TRBV5-1, with a tentative D call TRBD1 (6 bases). The germline CDR1 and CDR2 sequences are SGHRS and YFSETQ. The V gene lost 2 bases and the J gene lost 5 bases, with 11 bases spanning the gap. The CDR3 covers 14 residues. The CDR3 bases are TGCGCCAGCAGCTTAACAGGGTCACACAATGAGCAGTTCTTC. Translated: CASSLTGSHNEQFF.

This sequence joins TRBV5-1 and TRBJ1-5; weak D call: TRBD1 (6 bases). The CDR3 totals 15 residues. V lost 5 bases and J 1 base, leaving 13 bases between the germline ends. Germline values: CDR1 SGHRS, CDR2 YFSETQ. Written as DNA, the CDR3 is TGCGCCAGCAGATCGGGGGGCGGGAGCAATCAGCCCCAGCATTTT. This gives the protein CASRSGGGSNQPQHF.

The chain is built from TRBV3-1 (or the pseudogene TRBV3-2) and TRBJ2-5; 11 positions match TRBD2. Germline CDR1 is LGHDT and CDR2 is YNNKEL (reference sequence). The CDR3 runs to 15 residues. V trimming: 4 bases; J trimming: 4 bases; junction bases outside the gene matches: 5. The CDR3 spells CASSRTSGSRETQYF. The CDR3, as DNA: TGTGCCAGCAGCCGCACTAGCGGGAGCCGAGAGACCCAGTACTTC.

The CDR3 protein is CASSRDSQNTGELFF. Here the CDR3 DNA reads TGTGCCAGCAGCCGGGACAGCCAGAACACCGGGGAGCTGTTTTTT. The chain recombines TRBV5-4 with TRBJ2-2; TRBD1 matches at 7 bases. Germline-derived CDR1 and CDR2 are SGHNT and YYREEE (reference sequence). With V trimmed by 4 bases and J by 1 base, 4 bases remained unmatched. The CDR3 loop spans 15 amino acids.

The sample holds a few counts of this clone. V and J are TRBV4-1 and TRBJ2-5; 7 nucleotides agree with TRBD1. CDR3 length: 15 amino acids. J was trimmed by 5 bases and V by 5 bases; bases with no gene match: 11. From germline, CDR1 is MGHRA and CDR2 YSYEKL. The CDR3 coding sequence is TGCGCCAGCAGCGCTTTGGGAAGGGGGCAGGAGACCCAGTACTTC. This translates into CASSALGRGQETQYF.

The V gene is TRBV30, the J gene TRBJ2-2, with TRBD1 matching over 7 bases. V lost 4 bases, J lost 6 bases, and 8 bases stayed unmatched. The CDR3 is 14 residues long. Germline CDR1 reads GTSNPN; CDR2 reads SVGIG (reference sequence). This CDR3 reads CAWTQGVGPGELFF. The CDR3 coding sequence is TGTGCCTGGACGCAGGGGGTCGGTCCCGGGGAGCTGTTTTTT.

The V and J genes are TRBV7-9 and TRBJ2-3, with D possibly matching TRBD2 (6 bases). Per the germline V gene, CDR1 is SEHNR and CDR2 is FQNEAQ (reference sequence). V was clipped by 2 bases and J by 4 bases, with 13 bases between them. The CDR3 extends over 15 amino acids. The CDR3 coding sequence is TGTGCCAGCAGCTTAATAATCCCGGGAGCAGATACGCAGTATTTT. Its protein product is CASSLIIPGADTQYF. Together with reference TRBV7-9 and TRBJ2-3, the CDR3 gives the full variable domain: DTGVSQNPRHKITKRGQNVTFRCDPISEHNRLYWYRQTLGQGPEFLTYFQNEAQLEKSRLLSDRFSAERPKGSFSTLEIQRTEQGDSAMYLCASSLIIPGADTQYFGPGTRLTVL.

The rearrangement joins TRBV11-2 to TRBJ2-1; D is unresolved. Germline V CDR1 and CDR2: SGHAT, FQNNGV. With 0 bases removed from V and 3 bases from J, the gap between germline ends came to 9 bases. The CDR3 consists of 15 residues. CDR3 nucleotide sequence: TGTGCCAGCAGCTTAGAGTGGAACAGCTACAATGAGCAGTTCTTC. Translated: CASSLEWNSYNEQFF.

The chain couples TRBV11-2 to TRBJ2-7; possibly TRBD2 for D (6 bases). This CDR3 spans 14 amino acids. From germline, CDR1 is SGHAT and CDR2 FQNNGV. Trimming took 5 bases from V and 2 from J, leaving 13 bases between them. CDR3 loop: CASSTGLYPYEQYF. The CDR3 region has the DNA TGTGCCAGCAGCACGGGACTTTACCCCTACGAGCAGTACTTC.

The chain couples TRBV7-8 to TRBJ2-7; 14 bases are a match to TRBD2. This CDR3 contains 17 residues. Germline V CDR1 and CDR2: SGHVS, FQNEAQ. V trimming: 4 bases; J trimming: 0 bases; junction bases outside the gene matches: 5. The CDR3 region is CASSSGLAGGSSYEQYF. The CDR3 DNA is TGTGCCAGCAGCTCTGGACTAGCGGGAGGTAGCTCCTACGAGCAGTACTTC.

The genes are TRBV10-3 and TRBJ1-2; a weak D match, TRBD1 (6 bases). Germline V lookup: CDR1 ENHRY, CDR2 SYGVKD. This CDR3 has 13 residues. Trimming shortened V by 4 bases and J by 2 bases, and 8 bases separated the two germline ends. CDR3 sequence reads: CAISGDTNYGYTF. The DNA for the CDR3 is TGTGCCATCAGTGGGGACACCAACTATGGCTACACCTTC.

The CDR3 nucleotides read TGTGCCAGCAGCTTAGCGGGAGGCAGAGAGACCCAGTACTTC. Translating gives CASSLAGGRETQYF. The chain employs TRBV7-3 and TRBJ2-5; 8 positions agree with TRBD2. This CDR3 region has 14 residues. Unmatched junction bases numbered 3, after V lost 2 bases and J lost 4 bases. Germline V CDR1 and CDR2: SGHTA, FQGTGA.

This chain joins TRBV20-1 and TRBJ2-5; D unresolved. The CDR3 loop spans 12 amino acids. The V and J ends lost 3 bases and 2 bases respectively, with 7 bases between them. Per the germline V gene, CDR1 is DFQATT and CDR2 is SNEGSKA (reference sequence). The CDR3 region has the DNA TGCAGTGCTAGTCACTGGCAAGAGACCCAGTACTTC. This codes for CSASHWQETQYF.

V and J are TRBV6-6 and TRBJ2-1; 8 nucleotides align to TRBD1. Germline V gene lookup returns CDR1 MNHNY and CDR2 SVGAGI (reference sequence). CDR3 length: 14 amino acids. Unmatched junction bases numbered 7, after V lost 5 bases and J lost 7 bases. The CDR3 spells CASSQQGAGNEQFF. CDR3 bases: TGTGCCAGCAGTCAGCAGGGGGCCGGTAATGAGCAGTTCTTC.

The rearrangement links TRBV6-6 to TRBJ1-2, with D possibly being TRBD1 (6 bases). The CDR3 is 13 amino acids. The V end lost 8 bases, the J end lost 4 bases, and 14 bases lay between the germline ends. CDR1 and CDR2 from the germline V gene are MNHNY and SVGAGI (reference sequence). This chain's CDR3 is CASRTPGVYGYTF. CDR3 in DNA: TGTGCCAGCCGAACTCCAGGGGTCTATGGCTACACCTTC.

In this sample, this clone turned up many times. This chain links TRBV15 with TRBJ2-7; D call uncertain. The CDR3 contains 13 residues. Deletions cut 0 bases from V and 5 bases from J, with 8 bases between. The germline CDR1 and CDR2 sequences are LNHNV and YYDKDF (reference sequence). This CDR3 is CATSRDVSNEQYF. CDR3 coding DNA: TGTGCCACCAGCAGAGATGTAAGCAACGAGCAGTACTTC.

This clone was seen many times. CDR3 region: CASSFQGDSNSPLHF. In DNA form, the CDR3 reads TGCGCCAGCAGCTTTCAGGGGGATAGTAATTCACCCCTCCACTTT. The chain has TRBV5-1 and TRBJ1-6; 7 nucleotides line up with TRBD1. Trimming took 2 bases from V and 6 from J; bases not matched to a gene: 5. This CDR3 spans 15 amino acids. Germline values: CDR1 SGHRS, CDR2 YFSETQ.

The V gene is TRBV5-1, the J gene TRBJ2-5; 7 nucleotides line up with TRBD2. The CDR3 extends over 18 amino acids. Trimming took 0 bases from V and 1 from J; bases not matched to a gene: 12. CDR1 and CDR2 from the germline V gene are SGHRS and YFSETQ. The CDR3 loop is CASSLAPSGGGAQETQYF. CDR3 nucleotide sequence: TGCGCCAGCAGCTTGGCCCCCTCGGGGGGAGGGGCCCAAGAGACCCAGTACTTC. Complete variable domain (other parts from reference TRBV5-1 and TRBJ2-5): KAGVTQTPRYLIKTRGQQVTLSCSPISGHRSVSWYQQTPGQGLQFLFEYFSETQRNKGNFPGRFSGRQFSNSRSEMNVSTLELGDSALYLCASSLAPSGGGAQETQYFGPGTRLLVL.

V is TRBV7-9 and J is TRBJ2-7; 13 bases line up with TRBD2. CDR1 and CDR2 from the germline V gene are SEHNR and FQNEAQ (reference sequence). Trimming at V came to 5 bases and at J to 6 bases, leaving 10 bases not matched to a gene. The CDR3 is 16 amino acids. CDR3 in amino acids: CASSHGTSGIDREQYF. In DNA, the CDR3 is TGTGCCAGCAGCCACGGGACTAGCGGGATAGATCGCGAGCAGTACTTC. The whole variable domain, filled in from reference TRBV7-9 and TRBJ2-7, reads DTGVSQNPRHKITKRGQNVTFRCDPISEHNRLYWYRQTLGQGPEFLTYFQNEAQLEKSRLLSDRFSAERPKGSFSTLEIQRTEQGDSAMYLCASSHGTSGIDREQYFGPGTRLTVT.